Sequencing of this T cell receptor beta chain was carried out in a study of control samples from healthy donors and cancer patients (dated by TCRdb to 2019 to 2021). Worth noting for this clone: The target of this receptor is not known. No base qualities exist here, and no much larger clone lies one base off it.

Sequences SGHDT (CDR1) and YYEEEE (CDR2) are obtained from the germline V gene. The CDR3 sequence holds 13 residues, the cysteine and phenylalanine included. This entry keeps only the CDR3 DNA: 39 bases, framed from base 1. Trimming takes 0 bases from V and 5 bases from J, and the germline ends sit 8 bases apart. Receptors were amplified or captured by the immunoSEQ multiplex PCR assay. The source is immuneACCESS, and TCRdb retained only in-frame sequences with V and J called. Part of the clones is not carried over; for the studies checked, unresolved V genes explain less than half of this, and the remainder is unexplained. The sample records about 100,000 clones, just under 85% of which are singletons. The ten largest clonotypes hold 5% to 8.5% of the sample.

The clonotype originates from a man in his late teens or twenties in good health. The sequencing sample was made of blood. The receptor chain draws on TRBV5-6 and TRBJ2-5; TRBD2 could be the D gene, as 5 bases match. CDR3 sequence: CASSLDRGETQYF. The nucleotide sequence reads TGTGCCAGCAGCTTGGACAGAGGGGAGACCCAGTACTTC.